This T cell receptor beta chain comes out of a study of T cell clonality in common variable immunodeficiency. General study results and limits: TCRbeta clonality was increased in CVID versus healthy controls. Fewer TCRbeta clones were shared among CVID subjects than controls.

This clone was picked up many times. Its antigen is unknown. Read sequence stops 3 residues before the CDR3 end, and the germline J gene provides the missing end. Some clones are missing from TCRdb's copy, which holds only in-frame ones; the method was immunoSEQ multiplex PCR. Singletons are absent from the sample, which has around 52,000 clones. The germline V gene encodes CDR1 LNHDA and CDR2 SQIVND (reference sequence). V was clipped by 3 bases and J by 6 bases, with 14 bases between them. The CDR3 spans 14 residues. The chain recombines TRBV19 with TRBJ1-2; D unclear. Sequenced input: peripheral blood mononuclear cells. The receptor's source is a person aged 18 to 70 in good health. CDR3 DNA (partial): TGTGCCAGTAGTATTCCTCCACTTGTTGATGGC. Protein: CASSIPPLVDG. The whole CDR3 is CASSIPPLVDGYTF.